The 6 T cell receptor beta chains in this list originate from one sample, sequenced in a study of blood T cell repertoires in COVID-19. Sequencing was performed with immunoSEQ multiplex PCR; in TCRdb, only in-frame clones are kept and a portion is missing. The sample records under 200,000 clones, around 85% being singletons. Sequencing was performed on PBMCs or T cells enriched from blood (not recorded which). These receptors came from a woman aged 40 to 50 with acute COVID-19.

The chain combines TRBV6-5 with TRBJ1-1; 7 bases align to TRBD1. There are 15 residues in the CDR3. The ends lost 0 bases at V and 1 base at J; junction bases unmatched: 2. CDR1 MNHEY and CDR2 SVGAGI come from the germline V gene. CDR3 amino acids: CASSYSRQGNTEAFF. Here the CDR3 DNA reads TGTGCCAGCAGTTACTCCCGACAGGGGAACACTGAAGCTTTCTTT.

The chain recombines TRBV5-1 with TRBJ1-5; D not resolved. The CDR3 length is 14 residues. V lost 0 bases and J lost 6, with 10 bases in between. From germline, CDR1 is SGHRS and CDR2 YFSETQ. The CDR3 sequence is CASSLDSGSQPQHF. CDR3 DNA sequence: TGCGCCAGCAGCTTGGATTCGGGGAGTCAGCCCCAGCATTTT.

The V gene is TRBV18, the J gene TRBJ1-1, with D maybe TRBD1 (6 bases). V was cut by 3 bases and J by 0 bases, with 14 bases left in between. This CDR3 has 16 amino acids. Germline CDR1 is KGHSH and CDR2 is LQKENI. CDR3 coding DNA: TGTGCCAGCTCACCCGCGTCAGGGGCTTTGAACACTGAAGCTTTCTTT. Its protein product is CASSPASGALNTEAFF.

The V call is TRBV6-4, the J call TRBJ2-7, with D possibly TRBD2 on 6 matching bases. This CDR3 contains 16 residues. V was cut by 0 bases and J by 3 bases, with 15 bases left in between. Germline CDR1 reads MRHNA; CDR2 reads SNTAGT. The CDR3 DNA reads TGTGCCAGCAGTGACTCGTGGGTAGCGGTGGGCTACGAGCAGTACGTC. This encodes CASSDSWVAVGYEQYV.

J is TRBJ2-3 and V is TRBV7-8; 9 bases are shared with TRBD2. The CDR3 contains 17 residues. Germline V lookup: CDR1 SGHVS, CDR2 FQNEAQ. The V segment lost 0 bases and the J segment 0 bases; nucleotides outside the gene matches: 4. The CDR3 region is CASSLAPSGASTDTQYF. CDR3 DNA: TGTGCCAGCAGCTTAGCTCCTAGCGGGGCTAGCACAGATACGCAGTATTTT.

The chain is built from TRBV10-3 and TRBJ1-1; D might be TRBD1 (5 bases). The germline gives CDR1 ENHRY, CDR2 SYGVKD. V was pared by 0 bases and J by 3 bases, with 11 bases between. There are 15 residues in the CDR3. CDR3 nucleotides: TGTGCCATCAGTGAGTCAGGGGATTTACACACTGAAGCTTTCTTT. It codes for CAISESGDLHTEAFF.